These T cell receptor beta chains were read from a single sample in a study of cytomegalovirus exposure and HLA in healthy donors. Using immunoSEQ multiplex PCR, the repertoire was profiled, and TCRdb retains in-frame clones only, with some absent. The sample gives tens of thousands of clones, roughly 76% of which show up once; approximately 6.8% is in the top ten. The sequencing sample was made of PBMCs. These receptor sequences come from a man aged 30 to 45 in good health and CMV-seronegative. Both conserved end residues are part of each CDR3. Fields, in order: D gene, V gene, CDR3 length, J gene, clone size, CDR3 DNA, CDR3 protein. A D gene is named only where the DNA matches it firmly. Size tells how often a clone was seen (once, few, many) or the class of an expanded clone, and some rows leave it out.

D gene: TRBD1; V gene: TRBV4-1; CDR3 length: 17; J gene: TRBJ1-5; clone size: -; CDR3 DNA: TGCGCCAGCAGCCAAGATAGGTTGGGACAGTTGAATCAGCCCCAGCATTTT; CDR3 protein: CASSQDRLGQLNQPQHF
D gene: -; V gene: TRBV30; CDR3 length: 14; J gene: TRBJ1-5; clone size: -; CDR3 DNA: TGTGCCTGGCAGACTCAGGGGTGGGGTCAGCCCCAGCATTTT; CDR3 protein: CAWQTQGWGQPQHF
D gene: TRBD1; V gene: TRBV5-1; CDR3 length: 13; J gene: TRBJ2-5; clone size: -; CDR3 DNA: TGCGCCAGCATGAGGGGGCGGAAGGAGACCCAGTACTTC; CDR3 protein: CASMRGRKETQYF
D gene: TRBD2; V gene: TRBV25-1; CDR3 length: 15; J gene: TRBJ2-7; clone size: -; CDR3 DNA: TGTGCCAGCAGTGAGGTAGCGGGGGTTTCCTACGAGCAGTACTTC; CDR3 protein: CASSEVAGVSYEQYF
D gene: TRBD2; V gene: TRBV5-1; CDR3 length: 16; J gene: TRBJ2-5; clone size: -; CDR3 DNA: TGCGCCAGCAGCTTGACTACTAGCGGAGACATAGAGACCCAGTACTTC; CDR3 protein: CASSLTTSGDIETQYF
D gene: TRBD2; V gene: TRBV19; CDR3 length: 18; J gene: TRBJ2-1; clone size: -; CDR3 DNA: TGTGCCAGTAGTATTAGATTCAAGGGACTAGCGGGAGTAAATGAGCAGTTCTTC; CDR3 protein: CASSIRFKGLAGVNEQFF
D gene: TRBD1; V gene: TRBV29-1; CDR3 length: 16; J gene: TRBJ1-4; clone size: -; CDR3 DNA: TGCAGCGTTGATGGGCAGGGGGGCGGTTTGAGAGAAAAACTGTTTTTT; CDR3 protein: CSVDGQGGGLREKLFF
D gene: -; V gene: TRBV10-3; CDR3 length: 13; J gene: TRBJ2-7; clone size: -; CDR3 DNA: TGTGCCATCAGTGCCGACAGTTCCTACGAGCAGTACTTC; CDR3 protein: CAISADSSYEQYF
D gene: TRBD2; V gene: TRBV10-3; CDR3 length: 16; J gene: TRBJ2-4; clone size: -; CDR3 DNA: TGTGCCATCAGTGAATGGGAGGGGTTGGCCAAAAACATTCAGTACTTC; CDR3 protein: CAISEWEGLAKNIQYF
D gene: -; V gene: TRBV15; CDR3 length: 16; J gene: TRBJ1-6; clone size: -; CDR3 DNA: TGTGCCACCAGCAGAGATGAGGAGTCCTATAATTCACCCCTCCACTTT; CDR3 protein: CATSRDEESYNSPLHF
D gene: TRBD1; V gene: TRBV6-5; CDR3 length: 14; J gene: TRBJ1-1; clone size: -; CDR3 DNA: TGTGCCACCCGGACAGGGATTCTGGGCACTGAAGCTTTCTTT; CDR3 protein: CATRTGILGTEAFF
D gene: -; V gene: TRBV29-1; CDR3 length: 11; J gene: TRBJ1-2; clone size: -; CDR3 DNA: TGCAGCGTTGGACAGATCTATGGCTACACCTTC; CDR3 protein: CSVGQIYGYTF
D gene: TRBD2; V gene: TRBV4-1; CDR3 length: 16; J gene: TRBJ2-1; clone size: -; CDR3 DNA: TGCGCCAGCAGCCAAGAGCGGGGGAGCTCCTACAATGAGCAGTTCTTC; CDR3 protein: CASSQERGSSYNEQFF
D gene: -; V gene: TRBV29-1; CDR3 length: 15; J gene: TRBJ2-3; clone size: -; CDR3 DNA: TGCAGCGTTGACGGGGGGCAACGTGGCACAGATACGCAGTATTTT; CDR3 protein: CSVDGGQRGTDTQYF
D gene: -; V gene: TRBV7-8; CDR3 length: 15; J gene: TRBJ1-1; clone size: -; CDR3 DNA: TGTGCCAGCAGCTTACTTGAGTTCATGAACACTGAAGCTTTCTTT; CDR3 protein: CASSLLEFMNTEAFF
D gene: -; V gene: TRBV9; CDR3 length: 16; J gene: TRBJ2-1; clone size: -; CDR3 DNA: TGTGCCAGCAGTTTACACCTAGGGGGCTCCTACAATGAGCAGTTCTTC; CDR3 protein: CASSLHLGGSYNEQFF
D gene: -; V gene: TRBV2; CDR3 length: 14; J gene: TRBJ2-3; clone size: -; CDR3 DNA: TGTGCCAGCAGTGTTCTAAGCGGTGCAGATACGCAGTATTTT; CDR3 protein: CASSVLSGADTQYF
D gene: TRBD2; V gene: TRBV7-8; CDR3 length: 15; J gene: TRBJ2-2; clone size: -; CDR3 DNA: TGTGCCAGCAGACTAGCGGGAGCGAACACCGGGGAGCTGTTTTTT; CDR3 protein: CASRLAGANTGELFF
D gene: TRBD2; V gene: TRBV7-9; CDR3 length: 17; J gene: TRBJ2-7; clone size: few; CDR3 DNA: TGTGCCAGCAGCTTGATCAAGACTAGCGGTTACACCTACGAGCAGTACTTC; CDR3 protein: CASSLIKTSGYTYEQYF
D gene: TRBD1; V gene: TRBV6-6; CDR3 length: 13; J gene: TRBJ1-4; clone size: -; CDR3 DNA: TGTGCCAGCAGCTGGACAGGGGTCGAAAAACTGTTTTTT; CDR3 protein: CASSWTGVEKLFF
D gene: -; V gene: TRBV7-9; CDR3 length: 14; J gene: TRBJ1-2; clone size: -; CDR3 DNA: TGTGCCAGCAGCTTCCTCAGGCCTCGCTATGGCTACACCTTC; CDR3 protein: CASSFLRPRYGYTF
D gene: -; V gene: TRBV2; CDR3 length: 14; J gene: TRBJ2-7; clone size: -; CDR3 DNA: TGTGCCAGCACCCGGGACTCATACCCCTACGAGCAGTACTTC; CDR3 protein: CASTRDSYPYEQYF
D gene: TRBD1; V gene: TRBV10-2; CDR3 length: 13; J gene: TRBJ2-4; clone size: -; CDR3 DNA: TGCGCCAGCAGCCTCGAGGGGGCAAACATTCAGTACTTC; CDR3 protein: CASSLEGANIQYF
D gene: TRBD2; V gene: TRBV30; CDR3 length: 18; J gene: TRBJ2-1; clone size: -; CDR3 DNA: TGTGCCTGGAGTTTCAGGACTAGCGGGAGGGGCTCCTACAATGAGCAGTTCTTC; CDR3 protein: CAWSFRTSGRGSYNEQFF
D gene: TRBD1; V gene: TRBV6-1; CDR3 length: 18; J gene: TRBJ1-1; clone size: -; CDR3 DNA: TGTGCCAGCAGTGTGGAATTAGGGACAGGGAGCATGAACACTGAAGCTTTCTTT; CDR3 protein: CASSVELGTGSMNTEAFF
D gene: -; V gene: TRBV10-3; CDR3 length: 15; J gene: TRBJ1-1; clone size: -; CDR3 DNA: TGTGCCATCACCTCCCAAGGACAGATGGACACTGAAGCTTTCTTT; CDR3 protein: CAITSQGQMDTEAFF
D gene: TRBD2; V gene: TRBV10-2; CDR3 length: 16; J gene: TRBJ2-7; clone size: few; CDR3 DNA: TGCGCCAGCAGTGAGTCGGCGGGGGGAACCTCCTACGAGCAGTACTTC; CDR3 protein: CASSESAGGTSYEQYF
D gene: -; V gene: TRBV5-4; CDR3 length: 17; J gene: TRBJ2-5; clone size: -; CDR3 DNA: TGTGCCAGCAGCTCGAGACGGGACACCGGAGTTCAAGAGACCCAGTACTTC; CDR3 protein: CASSSRRDTGVQETQYF
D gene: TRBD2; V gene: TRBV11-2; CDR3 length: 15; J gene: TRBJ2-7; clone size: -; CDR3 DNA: TGTGCCAGCAGCCATCCGCTAGCGGGAGCCTACGAGCAGTACTTC; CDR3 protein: CASSHPLAGAYEQYF
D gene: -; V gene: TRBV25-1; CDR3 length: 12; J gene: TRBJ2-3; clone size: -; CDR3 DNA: TGTGCCAGCAGTAAGGGAACAGGTACGCAGTATTTT; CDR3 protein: CASSKGTGTQYF
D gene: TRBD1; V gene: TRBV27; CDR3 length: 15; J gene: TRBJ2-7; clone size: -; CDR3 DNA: TGTGCCAGCAGTGTAATCGGGACAGGGCCCCACGAGCAGTACTTC; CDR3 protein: CASSVIGTGPHEQYF
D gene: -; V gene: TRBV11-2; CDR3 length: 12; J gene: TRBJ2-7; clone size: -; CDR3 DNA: TGTGCCAGCAGCTTCGAGATTGGCGAGCAGTACTTC; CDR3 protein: CASSFEIGEQYF
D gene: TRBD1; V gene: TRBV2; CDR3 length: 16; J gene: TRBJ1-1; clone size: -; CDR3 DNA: TGTGCCAGATCCGAACAGGGGGCGTGGGTGAACACTGAAGCTTTCTTT; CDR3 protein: CARSEQGAWVNTEAFF
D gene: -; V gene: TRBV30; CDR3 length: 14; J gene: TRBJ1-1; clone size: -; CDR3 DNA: TGTGCCTGGAGTGAGATCGGAGCGAACACTGAAGCTTTCTTT; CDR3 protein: CAWSEIGANTEAFF
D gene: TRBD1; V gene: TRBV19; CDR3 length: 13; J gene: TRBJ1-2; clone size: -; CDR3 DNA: TGTGCCACTACCACAGGGGGGTACTATGGCTACACCTTC; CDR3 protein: CATTTGGYYGYTF
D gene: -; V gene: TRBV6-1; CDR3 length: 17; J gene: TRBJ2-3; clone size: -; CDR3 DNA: TGTGCCAGCAGTGAAGCCGTAGCGATACTTAGCACAGATACGCAGTATTTT; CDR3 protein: CASSEAVAILSTDTQYF
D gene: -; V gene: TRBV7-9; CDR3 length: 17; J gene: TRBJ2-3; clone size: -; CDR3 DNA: TGTGCCAGCAGCTTAGAAGGCTGGGGGCTAGCCCCAGATACGCAGTATTTT; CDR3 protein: CASSLEGWGLAPDTQYF
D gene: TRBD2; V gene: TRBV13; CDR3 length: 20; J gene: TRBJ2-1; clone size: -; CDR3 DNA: TGTGCCAGCAGCTTAGGCCACCTAGCGGTCCACCCGAGCTCCTACAATGAGCAGTTCTTC; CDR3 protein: CASSLGHLAVHPSSYNEQFF
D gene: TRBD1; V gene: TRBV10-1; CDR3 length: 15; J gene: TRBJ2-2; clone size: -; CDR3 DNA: TGCGCCAGCAGGCCGGGACAGGGGCGCACCGGGGAGCTGTTTTTT; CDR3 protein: CASRPGQGRTGELFF
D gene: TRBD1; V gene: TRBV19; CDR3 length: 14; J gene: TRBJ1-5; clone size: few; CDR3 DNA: TGTGCCAGTAAGGGGGGACAGATCAATCAGCCCCAGCATTTT; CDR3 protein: CASKGGQINQPQHF
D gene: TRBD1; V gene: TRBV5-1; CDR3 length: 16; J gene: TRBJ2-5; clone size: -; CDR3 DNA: TGCGCCAGCAGCCCGGGACAGGGGGCGTCCCGGGAGACCCAGTACTTC; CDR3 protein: CASSPGQGASRETQYF
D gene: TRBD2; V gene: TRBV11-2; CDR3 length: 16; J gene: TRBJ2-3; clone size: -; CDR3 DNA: TGTGCCAGCAGCTTAAACGGGAGGGCCGGTACAGATACGCAGTATTTT; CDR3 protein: CASSLNGRAGTDTQYF
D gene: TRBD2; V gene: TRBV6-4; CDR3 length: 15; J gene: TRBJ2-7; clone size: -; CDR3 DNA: TGTGCCAGCAGTGACTCGGGAGGGAGTAACAACGAGCAGTACTTC; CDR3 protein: CASSDSGGSNNEQYF
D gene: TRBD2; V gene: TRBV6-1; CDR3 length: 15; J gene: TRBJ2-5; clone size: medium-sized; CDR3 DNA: TGTGCCAGCAGTGGACTAGCGGGAGGAGGAGAGACCCAGTACTTC; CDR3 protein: CASSGLAGGGETQYF
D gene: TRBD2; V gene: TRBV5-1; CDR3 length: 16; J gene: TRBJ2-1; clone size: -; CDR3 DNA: TGCGCCAGCAGCTTGTGGGCGGGAGAGGGTGACAATGAGCAGTTCTTC; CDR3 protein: CASSLWAGEGDNEQFF
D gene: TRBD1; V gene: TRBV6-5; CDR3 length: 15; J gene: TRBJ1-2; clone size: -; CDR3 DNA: TGTGCCAGCAGTTACCGGGACAGGGGTAACTATGGCTACACCTTC; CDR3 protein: CASSYRDRGNYGYTF
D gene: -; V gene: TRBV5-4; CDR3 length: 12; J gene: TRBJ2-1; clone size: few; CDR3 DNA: TGTGCCAGCAGCTTGGAAGCAAATGAGCAGTTCTTC; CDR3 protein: CASSLEANEQFF
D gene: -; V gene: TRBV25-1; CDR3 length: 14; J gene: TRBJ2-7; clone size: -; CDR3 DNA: TGTGCCAGCAGTGAAGGAACAGGAGCCTACGAGCAGTACTTC; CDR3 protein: CASSEGTGAYEQYF
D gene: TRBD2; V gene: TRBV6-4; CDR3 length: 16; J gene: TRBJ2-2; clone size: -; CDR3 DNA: TGTGCCAGCAGCCCTTCCAGCGGGAGGGCCGCCGGGGAGCTGTTTTTT; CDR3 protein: CASSPSSGRAAGELFF
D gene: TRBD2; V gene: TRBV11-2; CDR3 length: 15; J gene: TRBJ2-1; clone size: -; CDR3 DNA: TGTGCCAGCAGTTCCGGGACTAGCGGGAAAAATGAGCAGTTCTTC; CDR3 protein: CASSSGTSGKNEQFF